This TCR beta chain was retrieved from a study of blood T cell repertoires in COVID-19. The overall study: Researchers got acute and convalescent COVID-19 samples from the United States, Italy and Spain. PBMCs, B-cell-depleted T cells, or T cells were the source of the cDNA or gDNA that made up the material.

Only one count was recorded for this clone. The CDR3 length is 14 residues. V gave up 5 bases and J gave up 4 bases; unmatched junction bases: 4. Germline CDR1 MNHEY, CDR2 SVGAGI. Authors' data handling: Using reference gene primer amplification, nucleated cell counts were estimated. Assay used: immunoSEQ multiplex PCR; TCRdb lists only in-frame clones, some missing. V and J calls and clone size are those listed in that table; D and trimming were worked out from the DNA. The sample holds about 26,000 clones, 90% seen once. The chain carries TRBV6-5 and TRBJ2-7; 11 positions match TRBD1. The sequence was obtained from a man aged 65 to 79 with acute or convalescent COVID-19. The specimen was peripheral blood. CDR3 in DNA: TGTGCCAGCAGTACCGGGACAGGGGGTTACGAGCAGTACTTC. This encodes CASSTGTGGYEQYF.